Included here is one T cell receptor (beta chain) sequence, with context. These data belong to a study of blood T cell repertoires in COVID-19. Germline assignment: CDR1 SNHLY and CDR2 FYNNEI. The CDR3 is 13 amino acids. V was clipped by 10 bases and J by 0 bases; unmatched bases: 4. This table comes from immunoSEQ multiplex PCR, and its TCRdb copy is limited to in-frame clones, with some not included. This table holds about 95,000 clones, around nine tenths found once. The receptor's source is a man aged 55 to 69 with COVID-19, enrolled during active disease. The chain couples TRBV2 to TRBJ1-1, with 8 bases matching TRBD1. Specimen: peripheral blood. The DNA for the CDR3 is TGTGCCATCAAGGACAGGGTGAACACTGAAGCTTTCTTT. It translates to CAIKDRVNTEAFF.